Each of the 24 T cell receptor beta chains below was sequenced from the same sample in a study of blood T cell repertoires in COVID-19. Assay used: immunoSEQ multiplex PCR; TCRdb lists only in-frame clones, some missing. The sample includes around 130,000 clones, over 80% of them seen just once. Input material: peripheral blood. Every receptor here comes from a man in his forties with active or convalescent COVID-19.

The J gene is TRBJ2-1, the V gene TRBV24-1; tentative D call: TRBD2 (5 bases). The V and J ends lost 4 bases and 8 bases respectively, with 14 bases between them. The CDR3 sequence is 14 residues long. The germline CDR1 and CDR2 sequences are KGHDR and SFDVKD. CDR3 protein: CATSETTRVDEQFF. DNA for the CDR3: TGTGCCACCAGTGAAACAACTAGAGTGGATGAGCAGTTCTTC.

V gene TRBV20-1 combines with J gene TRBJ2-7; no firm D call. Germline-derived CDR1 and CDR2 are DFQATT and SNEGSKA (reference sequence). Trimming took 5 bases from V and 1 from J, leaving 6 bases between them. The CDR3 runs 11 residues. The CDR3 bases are TGCAGTGCTCCCGTTTCCTACGAGCAGTACTTC. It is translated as CSAPVSYEQYF.

CDR3 DNA: TGCGCCAGCAGCCAATCGGTCCAGCTCCGGGGCGAGCAGTACTTC. Its translation is CASSQSVQLRGEQYF. The genes are TRBV4-3 and TRBJ2-7, with D perhaps TRBD2 (5 bases). CDR1 is LGHNA, CDR2 YSLEER, per germline. Trimming removed 2 bases at V and 6 bases at J, with 17 bases between. The CDR3 sequence is 15 residues long.

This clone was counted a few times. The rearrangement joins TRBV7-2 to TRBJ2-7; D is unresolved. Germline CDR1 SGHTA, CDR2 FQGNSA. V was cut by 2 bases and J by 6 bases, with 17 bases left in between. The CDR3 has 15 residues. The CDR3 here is CASSLIAATALEQYF. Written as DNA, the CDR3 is TGTGCCAGCAGCTTAATAGCCGCGACCGCCCTCGAGCAGTACTTC.

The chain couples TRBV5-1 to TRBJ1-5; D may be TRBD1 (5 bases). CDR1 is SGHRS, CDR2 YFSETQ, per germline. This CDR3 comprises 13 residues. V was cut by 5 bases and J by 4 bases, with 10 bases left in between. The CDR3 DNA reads TGCGCCAGCAGAGAATCAGGGAATCAGCCCCAGCATTTT. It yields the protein CASRESGNQPQHF. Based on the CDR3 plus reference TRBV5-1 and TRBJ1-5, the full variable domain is KAGVTQTPRYLIKTRGQQVTLSCSPISGHRSVSWYQQTPGQGLQFLFEYFSETQRNKGNFPGRFSGRQFSNSRSEMNVSTLELGDSALYLCASRESGNQPQHFGDGTRLSIL.

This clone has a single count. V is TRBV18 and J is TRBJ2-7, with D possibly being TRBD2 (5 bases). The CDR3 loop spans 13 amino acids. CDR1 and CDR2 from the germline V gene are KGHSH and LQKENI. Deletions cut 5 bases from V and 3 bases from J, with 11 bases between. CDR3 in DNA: TGTGCCAGCTCAGCCGGGGAGAGCTACGAGCAGTACTTC. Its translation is CASSAGESYEQYF.

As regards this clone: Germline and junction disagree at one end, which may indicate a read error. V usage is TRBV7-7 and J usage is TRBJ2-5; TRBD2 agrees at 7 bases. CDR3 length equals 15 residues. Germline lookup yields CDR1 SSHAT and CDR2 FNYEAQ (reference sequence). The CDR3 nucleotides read TGTGCTAGCAGCTTATACAGCAGCGGGGAGGAGGCCCAGTACTTC. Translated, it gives CASSLYSSGEEAQYF.

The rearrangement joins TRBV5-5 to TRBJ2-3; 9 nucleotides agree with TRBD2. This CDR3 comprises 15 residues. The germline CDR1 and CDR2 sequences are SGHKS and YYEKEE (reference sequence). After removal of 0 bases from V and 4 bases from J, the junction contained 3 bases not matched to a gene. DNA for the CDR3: TGTGCCAGCAGCTTGGACGGCGGGGGGGCAGATACGCAGTATTTT. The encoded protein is CASSLDGGGADTQYF. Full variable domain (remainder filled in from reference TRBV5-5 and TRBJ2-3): DAGVTQSPTHLIKTRGQQVTLRCSPISGHKSVSWYQQVLGQGPQFIFQYYEKEERGRGNFPDRFSARQFPNYSSELNVNALLLGDSALYLCASSLDGGGADTQYFGPGTRLTVL.

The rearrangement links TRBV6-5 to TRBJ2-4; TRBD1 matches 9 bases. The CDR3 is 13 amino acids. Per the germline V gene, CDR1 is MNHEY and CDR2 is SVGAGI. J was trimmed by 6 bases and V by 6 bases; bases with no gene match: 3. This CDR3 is CASSSTGGNIQYF. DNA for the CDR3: TGTGCCAGCAGCTCGACAGGGGGAAACATTCAGTACTTC.

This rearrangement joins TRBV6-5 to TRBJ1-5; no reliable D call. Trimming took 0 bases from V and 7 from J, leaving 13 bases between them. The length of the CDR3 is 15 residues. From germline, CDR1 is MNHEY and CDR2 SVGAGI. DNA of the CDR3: TGTGCCAGCAGTTACTCGTCTGGACCGGGGCAGCCCCAGCATTTT. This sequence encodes CASSYSSGPGQPQHF.

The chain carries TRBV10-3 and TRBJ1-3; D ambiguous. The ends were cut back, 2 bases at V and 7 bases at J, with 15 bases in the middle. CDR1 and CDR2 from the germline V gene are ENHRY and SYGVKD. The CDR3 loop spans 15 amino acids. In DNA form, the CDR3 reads TGTGCCATCAGTGAGCCCCTCGGGGTAGACAACACCATATATTTT. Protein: CAISEPLGVDNTIYF.

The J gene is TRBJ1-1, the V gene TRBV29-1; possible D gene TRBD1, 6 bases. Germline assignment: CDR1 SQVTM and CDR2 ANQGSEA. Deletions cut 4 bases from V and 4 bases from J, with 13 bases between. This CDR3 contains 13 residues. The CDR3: CSVARGGGTEAFF. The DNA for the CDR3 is TGCAGCGTTGCTAGGGGAGGGGGCACTGAAGCTTTCTTT.

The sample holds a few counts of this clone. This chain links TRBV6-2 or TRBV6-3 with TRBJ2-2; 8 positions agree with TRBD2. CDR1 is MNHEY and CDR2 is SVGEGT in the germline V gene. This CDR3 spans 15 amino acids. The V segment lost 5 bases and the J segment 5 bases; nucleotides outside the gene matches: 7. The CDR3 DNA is TGTGCCAGCAGTCCCCCGGGGGGGCCGACCGGGGAGCTGTTTTTT. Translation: CASSPPGGPTGELFF.

Here the CDR3 reads CSVGDYTQYF. In DNA form, the CDR3 reads TGCAGCGTGGGGGACTATACGCAGTATTTT. The chain combines TRBV29-1 with TRBJ2-3; maybe TRBD2 (6 bases). CDR1 and CDR2 from the germline V gene are SQVTM and ANQGSEA. The ends were cut back, 6 bases at V and 7 bases at J, with 8 bases in the middle. The CDR3 covers 10 residues.

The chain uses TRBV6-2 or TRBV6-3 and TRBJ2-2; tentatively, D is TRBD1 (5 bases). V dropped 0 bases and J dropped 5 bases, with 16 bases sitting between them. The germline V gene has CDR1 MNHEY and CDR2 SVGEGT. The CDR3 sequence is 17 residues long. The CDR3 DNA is TGTGCCAGCAGTTACTCGCTTCCTTCGCCAGGGACCGGGGAGCTGTTTTTT. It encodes CASSYSLPSPGTGELFF.

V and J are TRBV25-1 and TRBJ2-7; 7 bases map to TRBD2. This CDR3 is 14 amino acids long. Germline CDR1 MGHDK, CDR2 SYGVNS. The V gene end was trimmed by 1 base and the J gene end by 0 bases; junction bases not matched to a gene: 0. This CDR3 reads CASSEWGGSYEQYF. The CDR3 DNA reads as TGTGCCAGCAGTGAATGGGGGGGCTCCTACGAGCAGTACTTC.

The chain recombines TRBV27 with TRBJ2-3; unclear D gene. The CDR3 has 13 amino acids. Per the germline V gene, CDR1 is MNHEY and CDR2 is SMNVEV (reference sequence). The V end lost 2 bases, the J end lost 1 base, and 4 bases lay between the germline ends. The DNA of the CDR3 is TGTGCCAGCAGTTTACGGGGCACAGATACGCAGTATTTT. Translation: CASSLRGTDTQYF.

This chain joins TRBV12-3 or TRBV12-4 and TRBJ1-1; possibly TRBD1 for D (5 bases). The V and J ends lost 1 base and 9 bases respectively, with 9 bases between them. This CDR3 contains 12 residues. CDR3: CASSLGEGQAFF. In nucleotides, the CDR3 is TGTGCCAGCAGTTTAGGGGAGGGACAAGCTTTCTTT.

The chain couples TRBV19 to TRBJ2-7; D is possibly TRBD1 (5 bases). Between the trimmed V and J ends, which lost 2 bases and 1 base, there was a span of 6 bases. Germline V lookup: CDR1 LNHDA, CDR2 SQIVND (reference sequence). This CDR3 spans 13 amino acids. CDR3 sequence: CASSIKGSYEQYF. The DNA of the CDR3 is TGTGCCAGTAGTATAAAGGGGTCCTACGAGCAGTACTTC.

The DNA of the CDR3 is TGTGCCAGCAGCTTGGTTCACAGCCAAGAGACCCAGTACTTC. This gives the protein CASSLVHSQETQYF. The chain employs TRBV5-6 and TRBJ2-5, with D unresolved. The CDR3 runs to 14 residues. V was trimmed by 0 bases and J by 1 base, leaving 7 bases between them. From germline, CDR1 is SGHDT and CDR2 YYEEEE.

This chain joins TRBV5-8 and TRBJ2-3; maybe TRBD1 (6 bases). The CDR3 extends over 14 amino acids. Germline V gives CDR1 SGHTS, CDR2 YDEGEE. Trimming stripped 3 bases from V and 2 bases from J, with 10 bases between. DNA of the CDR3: TGTGCCAGCAGCTGGGGGCGGAACACAGATACGCAGTATTTT. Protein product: CASSWGRNTDTQYF.

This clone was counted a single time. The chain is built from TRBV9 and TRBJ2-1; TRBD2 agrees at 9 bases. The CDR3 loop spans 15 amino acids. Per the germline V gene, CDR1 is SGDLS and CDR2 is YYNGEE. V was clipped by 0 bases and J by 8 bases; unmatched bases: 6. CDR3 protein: CASSVASGGLDEQFF. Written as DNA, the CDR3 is TGTGCCAGCAGCGTAGCCAGCGGGGGGTTGGATGAGCAGTTCTTC.

The CDR3 region is CASSPGKLSYEQYF. The CDR3 nucleotides read TGTGCCAGCAGCCCGGGGAAGTTATCCTACGAGCAGTACTTC. The V call is TRBV14, the J call TRBJ2-7; the D gene is possibly TRBD2 (5 bases). The CDR3 consists of 14 residues. Germline V gene sequence: CDR1 SGHDN, CDR2 FVKESK. Trimming left V 4 bases short and J 1 base short, with 11 bases between.

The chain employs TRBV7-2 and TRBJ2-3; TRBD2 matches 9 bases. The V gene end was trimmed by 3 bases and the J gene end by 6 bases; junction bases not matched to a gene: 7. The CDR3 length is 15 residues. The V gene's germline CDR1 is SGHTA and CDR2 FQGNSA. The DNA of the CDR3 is TGTGCCAGCAGCTTGAAAGCGGGGGGCGGGGATACGCAGTATTTT. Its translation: CASSLKAGGGDTQYF.